The 2 T cell receptor beta chains in this list originate from one sample, sequenced in a study of cytotoxic CD8 clonotypes in ibrutinib-treated CLL. TCRdb's copy holds only in-frame clones and misses some; the assay was immunoSEQ multiplex PCR. In the table there are tens of thousands of clones, around 80% of which are singletons. The sequencing used PBMCs, collected at disease progression, from a patient treated with ibrutinib. Receptors were obtained from a human donor with chronic lymphocytic leukemia.

The chain uses TRBV7-9 and TRBJ1-1; the D is unclear. CDR1 and CDR2 (germline): SEHNR, FQNEAQ (reference sequence). Trimming removed 8 bases at V and 2 bases at J, with 12 bases between. This CDR3 is built from 13 residues. The CDR3, as DNA: TGTGCCAGCCGCCGGACGGAAAACACTGAAGCTTTCTTT. This codes for CASRRTENTEAFF.

The chain uses TRBV7-2 and TRBJ2-7, with no clear D. The V and J ends lost 3 bases and 3 bases respectively, with 6 bases between them. The CDR3 loop spans 12 amino acids. CDR1 and CDR2 from the germline V gene are SGHTA and FQGNSA. CDR3 DNA sequence: TGTGCCAGCAGCTTTAGCATCTACGAGCAGTACTTC. It codes for CASSFSIYEQYF.